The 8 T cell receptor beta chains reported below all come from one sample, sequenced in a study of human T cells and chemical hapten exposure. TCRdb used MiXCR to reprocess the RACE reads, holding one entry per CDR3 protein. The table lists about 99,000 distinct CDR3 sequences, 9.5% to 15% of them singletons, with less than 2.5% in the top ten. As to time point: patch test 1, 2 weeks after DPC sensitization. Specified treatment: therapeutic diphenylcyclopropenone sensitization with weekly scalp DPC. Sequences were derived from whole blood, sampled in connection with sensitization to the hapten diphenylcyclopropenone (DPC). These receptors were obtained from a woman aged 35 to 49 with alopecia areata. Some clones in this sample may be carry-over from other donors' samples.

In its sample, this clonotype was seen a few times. The CDR3 DNA reads TGTGCCAGCAGCTCCGGGACAGGGCGATACGAGCAGTACTTC. Translating it yields CASSSGTGRYEQYF. The V gene is TRBV7-3, the J gene TRBJ2-7; 9 bases agree with TRBD1. Per germline, CDR1 SGHTA and CDR2 FQGTGA. After removal of 4 bases from V and 4 bases from J, the junction contained 5 bases not matched to a gene. The CDR3 extends over 14 amino acids.

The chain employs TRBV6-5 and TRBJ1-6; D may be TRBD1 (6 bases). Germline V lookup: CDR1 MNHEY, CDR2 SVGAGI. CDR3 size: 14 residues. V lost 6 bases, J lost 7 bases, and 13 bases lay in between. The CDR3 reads CASRYGQGNSPLHF. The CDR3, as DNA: TGTGCCAGCAGATACGGGCAGGGGAATTCACCCCTCCACTTT.

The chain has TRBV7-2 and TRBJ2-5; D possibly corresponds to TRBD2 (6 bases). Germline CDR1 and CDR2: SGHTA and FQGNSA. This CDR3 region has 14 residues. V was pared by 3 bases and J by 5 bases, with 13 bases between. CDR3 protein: CASSLRLGRETQYF. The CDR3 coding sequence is TGTGCCAGCAGCTTGAGACTAGGACGGGAGACCCAGTACTTC.

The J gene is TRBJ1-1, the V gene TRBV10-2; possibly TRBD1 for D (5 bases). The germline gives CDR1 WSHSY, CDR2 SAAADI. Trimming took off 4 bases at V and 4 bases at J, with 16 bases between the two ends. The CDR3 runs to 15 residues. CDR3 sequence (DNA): TGCGCCAGCAGTGCCGCAAAGACGGGACGCACTGAAGCTTTCTTT. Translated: CASSAAKTGRTEAFF.

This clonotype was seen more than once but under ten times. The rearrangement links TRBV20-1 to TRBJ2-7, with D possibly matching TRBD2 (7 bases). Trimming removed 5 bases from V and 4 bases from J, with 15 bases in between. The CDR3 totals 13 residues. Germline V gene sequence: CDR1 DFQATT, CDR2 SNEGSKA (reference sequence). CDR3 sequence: CSALTGGGYEQYF. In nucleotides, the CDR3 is TGCAGTGCTCTGACGGGGGGCGGGTACGAGCAGTACTTC.

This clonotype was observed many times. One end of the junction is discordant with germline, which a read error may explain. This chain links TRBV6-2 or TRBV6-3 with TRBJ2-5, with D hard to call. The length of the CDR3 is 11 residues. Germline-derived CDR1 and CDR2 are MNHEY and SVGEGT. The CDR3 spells CAGSSWGTQYF. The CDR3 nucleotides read TGTGCCGGCAGCAGCTGGGGGACCCAGTACTTC.

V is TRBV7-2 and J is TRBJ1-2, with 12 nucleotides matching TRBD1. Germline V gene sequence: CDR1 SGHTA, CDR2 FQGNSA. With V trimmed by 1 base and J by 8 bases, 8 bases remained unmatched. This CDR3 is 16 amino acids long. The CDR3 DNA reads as TGTGCCAGCAGCTTAGGCGCACGGGACAGGGGGCAAGGCTACACCTTC. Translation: CASSLGARDRGQGYTF. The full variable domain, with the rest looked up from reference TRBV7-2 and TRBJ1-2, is GAGVSQSPSNKVTEKGKDVELRCDPISGHTALYWYRQSLGQGLEFLIYFQGNSAPDKSGLPSDRFSAERTGGSVSTLTIQRTQQEDSAVYLCASSLGARDRGQGYTFGSGTRLTVV.

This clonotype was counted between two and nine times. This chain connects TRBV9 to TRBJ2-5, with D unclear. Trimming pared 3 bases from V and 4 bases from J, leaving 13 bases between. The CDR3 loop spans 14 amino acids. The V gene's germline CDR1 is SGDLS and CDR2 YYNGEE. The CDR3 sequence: CASSGAPDGETQYF. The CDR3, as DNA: TGTGCCAGCAGCGGGGCCCCGGACGGAGAGACCCAGTACTTC.